This T cell receptor beta chain was obtained from a study of monozygotic twins with inflammatory bowel disease. Study-wide points: Other individuals had fewer clonotypes in common with IBD patients than with healthy twins, especially with disease activity.

There are 12 residues in the CDR3. Germline CDR1 and CDR2: LNHNV and YYDKDF (reference sequence). Collection yielded approximately 2.5 ml of blood per donor. Isolation of total RNA was performed on whole blood, with no prior T cell sorting. For every sample, eight separate reactions were used to make cDNA. No DNA is given; TCRdb re-called the 5' RACE reads and lists each CDR3 protein once. This sample's table reports about 380,000 distinct CDR3 sequences. As concerns this clonotype: Its antigen is undetermined.

The V call is TRBV15, the J call TRBJ1-5. The TCR was taken from a human donor with ulcerative colitis or Crohn's disease, or a healthy co-twin of an affected twin (not recorded which). The source material was blood. The CDR3 region is CATGPSNQPQHF. Looking up the rest from reference TRBV15 and TRBJ1-5 gives the full variable domain: DAMVIQNPRYQVTQFGKPVTLSCSQTLNHNVMYWYQQKSSQAPKLLFHYYDKDFNNEADTPDNFQSRRPNTSFCFLDIRSPGLGDTAMYLCATGPSNQPQHFGDGTRLSIL.